This TCR beta chain originates from a study of cytomegalovirus exposure and HLA in healthy donors. Study results and caveats: Rare TCR sequences dominated, though some public TCRs recurred in many donors.

This CDR3 region has 17 residues. The germline V gene encodes CDR1 GTSNPN and CDR2 SVGIG (reference sequence). The trim removed 3 bases at V and 7 bases at J, leaving 20 bases unmatched. This clone was counted a single time. Its specificity is unknown. PCR was performed using 60 Vbeta and 13 Jbeta primers. This table comes from immunoSEQ multiplex PCR, and its TCRdb copy is limited to in-frame clones, with some not included. The sample lists 95,000 to 110,000 clones; more than 75% were seen once. Donors were ostensibly healthy at sampling, although undocumented immune exposures were probable. Sequencing was carried out using PBMCs. The TCR was taken from a woman between 18 and 29 years old in good health and CMV-seropositive. The gene calls are TRBV30 and TRBJ2-7; 8 bases agree with TRBD2. The CDR3 loop is CAWSPTRISGTPREQYF. Written as DNA, the CDR3 is TGTGCCTGGAGCCCAACGAGGATTAGCGGGACCCCCCGGGAGCAGTACTTC.